This T cell receptor (beta chain) is from a study of neurological immune-mediated disorders. Overall study: Within the group of 34 multiple sclerosis patients, some 31 were relapsing-remitting, while 3 were secondary progressive.

5'RACE with 10-nucleotide random UMIs generated the cDNA. MiXCR, run by TCRdb on the 5' RACE reads, gives a single entry per CDR3 protein. In the table there are just under 60,000 distinct CDR3 sequences, about 2.5% of which are singletons. Points from the study as a whole: No sharing of CDR3 amino acid sequences was observed among expanded clones across subjects, suggesting private repertoires in all groups.

Unsorted libraries were generated from 2 million PBMCs. These cells had been stored in RNAlater at -80 C. Trimming shortened V by 4 bases and J by 0 bases, and 10 bases separated the two germline ends. From germline, CDR1 is SGHAT and CDR2 FQNNGV. The CDR3 has 15 amino acids. This clonotype was recorded at least ten times. Its antigen remains unknown. The clonotype was recovered from a man aged 50 to 60 with multiple sclerosis. The chain has TRBV11-2 and TRBJ2-1; D is unclear. The sequencing input was PBMCs. CDR3 nucleotide sequence: TGTGCCAGCAGCTATGACCGTAGCTCCTACAATGAGCAGTTCTTC. This translates into CASSYDRSSYNEQFF.